The text below deals with one T cell receptor beta chain. The sample is drawn from a study of early T cells in non-severe SARS-CoV-2 infection. The TCR library protocol was used to attach unique molecular identifiers. These identifiers were attached to individual cDNA molecules. TCRdb fed the 5' RACE reads into MiXCR, producing one record per CDR3 protein. The sample shows tens of thousands of distinct CDR3 sequences, around 9.7% of them seen only once. The germline V gene encodes CDR1 SGDLS and CDR2 YYNGEE. The CDR3 covers 14 residues. The V gene end was trimmed by 4 bases and the J gene end by 3 bases; junction bases not matched to a gene: 5.

The TCR originated in an adult who was a healthcare worker with PCR-confirmed SARS-CoV-2 infection or an uninfected control (not recorded which). Source material: whole blood. This chain uses TRBV9 with TRBJ2-7; 9 nucleotides agree with TRBD1. CDR3 protein: CASSLGQGHYEQYF. The CDR3, as DNA: TGTGCCAGCAGCCTCGGACAGGGGCACTACGAGCAGTACTTC.